This passage covers 12 T cell receptor beta chains from one sample sequenced in a study of cytomegalovirus exposure and HLA in healthy donors. The PCR made use of 60 Vbeta and 13 Jbeta primers. Clones were sequenced by immunoSEQ multiplex PCR, and TCRdb holds only the in-frame ones, with some missing. In total, the table holds more than 110,000 clones. The sequencing sample was made of PBMCs. Receptor source: a middle-aged man in good health and CMV-seronegative.

The chain combines TRBV10-1 with TRBJ1-2; 9 nucleotides match TRBD1. From germline, CDR1 is WNHNN and CDR2 SYGVQD (reference sequence). V dropped 9 bases and J dropped 6; count of bases not matched to a gene: 14. The CDR3 loop spans 15 amino acids. CDR3 nucleotide sequence: TGCGCCAGGACCAATCGACGGACAGGGGAACATGGCTACACCTTC. Translated, it gives CARTNRRTGEHGYTF.

For this clone: The same CDR3 also results from other DNA sequences found in this sample. The chain employs TRBV18 and TRBJ1-1, with a weak D call TRBD1 (5 bases). V lost 3 bases and J lost 1, with 12 bases in between. The CDR3 sequence is 15 residues long. Germline-derived CDR1 and CDR2 are KGHSH and LQKENI. CDR3: CASSPLRAGNTEAFF. CDR3 in DNA: TGTGCCAGCTCACCCCTCAGGGCAGGGAACACTGAAGCTTTCTTT.

The J gene is TRBJ2-5, the V gene TRBV11-3; 7 bases line up with TRBD1. CDR1 and CDR2 (germline): SGHNT, YENEEA. V shed 5 bases and J 2 bases; nucleotides not matched to a gene: 8. This CDR3 is 15 amino acids long. The CDR3 region is CASSGRDREQETQYF. The CDR3 region has the DNA TGTGCCAGCAGCGGTCGGGACAGAGAACAAGAGACCCAGTACTTC.

V gene TRBV27 combines with J gene TRBJ1-5; D is perhaps TRBD1 (5 bases). Trimming left V 6 bases short and J 0 bases short, with 12 bases between. Germline V gene sequence: CDR1 MNHEY, CDR2 SMNVEV (reference sequence). The CDR3 consists of 15 residues. The CDR3 DNA sequence: TGTGCCAGCAGCGCCCAGGGAAATAGCAATCAGCCCCAGCATTTT. It is translated as CASSAQGNSNQPQHF.

This chain uses TRBV6-5 with TRBJ1-2; D unresolved. CDR3 length: 13 amino acids. Trimming stripped 6 bases from V and 6 bases from J, with 14 bases between. Germline CDR1 and CDR2: MNHEY and SVGAGI. The CDR3 DNA sequence: TGTGCCAGCAGCCGACGGGGTGAAGATGGCTACACCTTC. Protein product: CASSRRGEDGYTF.

The chain joins TRBV4-2 to TRBJ2-2, with D possibly being TRBD1 (5 bases). The germline V gene has CDR1 LGHNA and CDR2 YNFKEQ. Trimming left V 4 bases short and J 4 bases short, with 10 bases between. The CDR3 runs 14 residues. This chain's CDR3 is CASSPLTVTGELFF. In nucleotides, the CDR3 is TGTGCCAGCAGCCCCCTGACAGTCACCGGGGAGCTGTTTTTT.

This chain uses TRBV4-2 with TRBJ1-5; D possibly corresponds to TRBD1 (5 bases). The CDR3 is 19 residues long. Germline CDR1 LGHNA, CDR2 YNFKEQ. V was trimmed by 3 bases and J by 0 bases, leaving 21 bases between them. The chain's CDR3 is CASSQDPGSPTYSNQPQHF. The CDR3 DNA reads as TGTGCCAGCAGCCAGGACCCAGGGTCACCCACATATAGCAATCAGCCCCAGCATTTT.

The chain joins TRBV6-5 to TRBJ2-1; possible D gene TRBD2, 6 bases. The germline V gene encodes CDR1 MNHEY and CDR2 SVGAGI. The germline V and J ends were trimmed by 8 bases and 2 bases, with 7 bases remaining between them. CDR3 size: 12 residues. CDR3 loop: CASGEAYNEQFF. In nucleotides, the CDR3 is TGTGCCAGCGGGGAGGCCTACAATGAGCAGTTCTTC.

This chain uses TRBV11-3 with TRBJ2-1, with 7 positions matching TRBD1. The trim removed 5 bases at V and 6 bases at J, leaving 4 bases unmatched. The CDR3 has 13 residues. Per the germline V gene, CDR1 is SGHNT and CDR2 is YENEEA. CDR3 coding DNA: TGTGCCAGCAGCAGGGGGCGATTCAATGAGCAGTTCTTC. This codes for CASSRGRFNEQFF.

The chain joins TRBV4-2 to TRBJ1-5; D is perhaps TRBD1 (5 bases). V was cut by 3 bases and J by 3 bases, with 9 bases left in between. Germline assignment: CDR1 LGHNA and CDR2 YNFKEQ. The CDR3 has 14 amino acids. The CDR3 region is CASSQGGYNQPQHF. As DNA, the CDR3 is TGTGCCAGCAGCCAGGGGGGGTACAATCAGCCCCAGCATTTT.

The chain recombines TRBV11-2 with TRBJ2-7; 7 bases match TRBD1. The V gene end was trimmed by 0 bases and the J gene end by 4 bases; junction bases not matched to a gene: 9. Per germline, CDR1 SGHAT and CDR2 FQNNGV. The CDR3 spans 16 residues. This chain's CDR3 is CASSLESLDRSYEQYF. The CDR3 coding sequence is TGTGCCAGCAGCTTAGAGTCCTTGGACAGGTCGTACGAGCAGTACTTC.

Worth noting for this clone: A read error may account for a junction end that differs from germline. The chain carries TRBV11-2 and TRBJ2-7, with a tentative D call TRBD1 (5 bases). CDR3 length equals 14 residues. Germline-derived CDR1 and CDR2 are SGHAT and FQNNGV. The CDR3 sequence: CASSLDQVQATWNF. Here the CDR3 DNA reads TGTGCCAGCAGCTTAGACCAAGTACAGGCTACTTGGAACTTC.